The text below deals with one T cell receptor beta chain. This specimen belongs to a study of T cell changes during pregnancy in multiple sclerosis. Measured with immunoSEQ multiplex PCR; TCRdb has only the in-frame clones, and not every one. The sample contains tens of thousands of clones, 93% of which appear only once. This specimen consisted of CD8+ T cells from peripheral blood mononuclear cells, obtained in the third trimester of pregnancy. This TCR was recovered from a female donor with multiple sclerosis, enrolled in a pregnancy study.

The CDR3, as DNA: TGTGCCAGTAGAACAGGGATCGCTGAAGCTTTCTTT. Its translation is CASRTGIAEAFF. The chain is built from TRBV19 and TRBJ1-1; tentative D call: TRBD1 (6 bases). This CDR3 has 12 residues. V was pared by 6 bases and J by 6 bases, with 11 bases between. Germline V CDR1 and CDR2: LNHDA, SQIVND (reference sequence). The variable domain in full, completed from reference TRBV19 and TRBJ1-1, reads DGGITQSPKYLFRKEGQNVTLSCEQNLNHDAMYWYRQDPGQGLRLIYYSQIVNDFQKGDIAEGYSVSREKKESFPLTVTSAQKNPTAFYLCASRTGIAEAFFGQGTRLTVV.